This TCR beta chain came from a study of neurological immune-mediated disorders. Findings and caveats of the study: There were no CDR3 amino acid sequences shared by expanded clones across subjects, a result suggesting private repertoires in all groups. Expansion of TCR clones was greatest in HTLV-1-associated myelopathy and smallest in multiple sclerosis, where it fell below that of healthy controls.

Trimming took 7 bases from V and 5 from J; bases not matched to a gene: 8. CDR3 size: 15 residues. Per the germline V gene, CDR1 is DFQATT and CDR2 is SNEGSKA (reference sequence). The cDNA was generated through 5'RACE incorporating 10-nucleotide random UMIs. The output of every sequencing run, over 170 million TCR-beta sequences, came from 15-18 subjects. Each CDR3 protein gets one entry after TCRdb re-called the 5' RACE reads with MiXCR. The repertoire includes roughly 50,000 distinct CDR3 sequences, 15% to 20% of them detected once, and roughly 4% sits in the top ten. Comment on this clonotype: Its antigen is unidentified. This may be a read error: a much more frequent sequence differs by one nucleotide.

This TCR was recovered from a man in his fifties or sixties in good health. The chain employs TRBV20-1 and TRBJ2-3, with 14 nucleotides matching TRBD2. The specimen sequenced was PBMCs. CDR3 in DNA: TGCAGTGTTAGGGGACTAGCGGGAGTCCAAGATACGCAGTATTTT. As protein: CSVRGLAGVQDTQYF.